This TCR beta chain was profiled in a study of CD8 T cells in Susac syndrome (dated by TCRdb to the late 2010s). Broadly, across the study: Whether CD8+ T cell activation and differentiation in Susac syndrome was antigen driven was tested using repertoire sequencing.

V lost 0 bases and J lost 9 bases; the stretch between them is 15 bases long. CDR1 DFQATT and CDR2 SNEGSKA were looked up in the germline V gene (reference sequence). The cysteine opens and the phenylalanine closes a CDR3 of 14 amino acids. Of the read, only the CDR3 DNA is kept; its 42 bases are in frame from base 1. RNA was extracted using the RNeasy kit, and roughly 0.5 to 1 ug of the RNA was reverse transcribed with random hexamers. The immunoSEQ multiplex PCR assay, which covers 54 Vbeta and 13 Jbeta segments, was used to amplify TCR beta CDR3 regions. PCR amplification bias was corrected by using a synthetic template baseline for primer optimization and computational correction. The paper's processing steps were these. Reads were assigned to V, D and J genes according to IMGT and analyzed in immunoSEQ Analyzer, with only productive sequences retained. To calculate clonality, Shannon entropy was normalized by log2 of the number of productive unique sequences and then subtracted from one. For each patient and control, public and private clones were evaluated among the 100 most prevalent clones. Clones were defined as Susac-specific if absent from the healthy and MS cohorts, from 900 to 1,300 published viral clones and from other ImmuneACCESS disease sequences. TCRdb reprocessed the public reads (quality trimming at Q25 with fastp, clone calling with MiXCR) and kept in-frame beta chains. Every entry covers one CDR3 protein and lists the most common genes and DNA from its rows. These V and J calls rely on TCRdb rather than the paper's analysis. The sample table shows approximately 170,000 distinct CDR3 sequences, and about 90% are seen once. The ten largest account for around 0.079% of the sample.

In regard to this clonotype: Its antigen specificity is not known. Base qualities are not recorded, but no much larger clone differs from it by a single base.

What the work shows at the level of the full study, not this receptor alone: The number of individuals in the TCR sequencing and HLA analysis was acknowledged as relatively small.

High-throughput TCR beta sequencing profiled peripheral blood CD8+ and CD4+ T cells from healthy donors, Susac syndrome patients and multiple sclerosis patients. Healthy donors were included as age- and sex-matched controls. Bulk CD8+ and CD4+ T cells were purified by magnetic negative isolation, while CD8+ TEMRA cells were enriched using FACS. Blood was collected in EDTA tubes and processed within 24 hours, with PBMCs isolated through density gradient centrifugation. PBMCs destined for TCR sequencing were cryopreserved in liquid nitrogen and later thawed in a 37 °C water bath. The sorted or isolated CD4+, CD8+ and CD8+ TEMRA cells had a purity of 90% or higher.

Sequencing used CD4+ T cells from PBMCs. The receptor was derived from a human donor in good health. The rearrangement joined TRBV20-1 to TRBJ2-4; tentative D gene TRBD2, with 6 bases matching. The nucleotide sequence reads as follows: TGCAGTGCTAGAGATCCCGGACTAAATGGCATTCAGTACTTC. This gives the protein CSARDPGLNGIQYF.